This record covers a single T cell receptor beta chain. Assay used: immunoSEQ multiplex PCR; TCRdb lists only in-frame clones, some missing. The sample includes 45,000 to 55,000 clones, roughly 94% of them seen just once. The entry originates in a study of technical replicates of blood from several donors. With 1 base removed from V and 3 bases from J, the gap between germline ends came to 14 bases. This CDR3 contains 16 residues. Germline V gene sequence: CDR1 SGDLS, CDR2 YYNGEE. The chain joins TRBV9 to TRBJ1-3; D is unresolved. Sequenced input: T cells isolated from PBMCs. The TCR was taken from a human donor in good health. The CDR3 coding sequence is TGTGCCAGCAGCGTAAATGACGGCAGGTTTGGAAACACCATATATTTT. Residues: CASSVNDGRFGNTIYF.